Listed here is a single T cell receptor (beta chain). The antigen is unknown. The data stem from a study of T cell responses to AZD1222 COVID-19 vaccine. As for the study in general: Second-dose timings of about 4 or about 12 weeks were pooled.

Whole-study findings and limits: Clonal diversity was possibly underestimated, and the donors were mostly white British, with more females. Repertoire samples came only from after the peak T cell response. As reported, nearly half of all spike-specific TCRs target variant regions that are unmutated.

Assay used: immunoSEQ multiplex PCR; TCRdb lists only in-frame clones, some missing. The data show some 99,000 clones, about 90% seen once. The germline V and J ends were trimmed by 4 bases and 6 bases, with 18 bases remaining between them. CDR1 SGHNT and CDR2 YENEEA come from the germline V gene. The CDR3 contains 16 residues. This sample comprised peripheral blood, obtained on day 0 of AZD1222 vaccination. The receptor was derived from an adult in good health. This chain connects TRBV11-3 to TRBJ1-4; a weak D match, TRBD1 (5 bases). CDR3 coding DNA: TGTGCCAGCAGCTCTAGAGGGGCCCAAGGAGATGAAAAACTGTTTTTT. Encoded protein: CASSSRGAQGDEKLFF.